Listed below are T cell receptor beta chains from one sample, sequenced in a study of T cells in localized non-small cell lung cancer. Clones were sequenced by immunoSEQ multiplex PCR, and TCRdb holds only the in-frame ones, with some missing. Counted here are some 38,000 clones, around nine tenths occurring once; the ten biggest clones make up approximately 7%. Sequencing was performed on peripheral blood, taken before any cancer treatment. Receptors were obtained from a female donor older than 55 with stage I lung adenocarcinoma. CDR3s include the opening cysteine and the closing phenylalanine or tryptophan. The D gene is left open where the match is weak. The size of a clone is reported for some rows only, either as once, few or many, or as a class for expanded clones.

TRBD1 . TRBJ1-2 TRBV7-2 TGTGCCAGCAGCTTAGGAGCAGGGGGCAACTATGGCTACACCTTC CASSLGAGGNYGYTF
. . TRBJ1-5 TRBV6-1 TGTGCCAGCAGTGAAGTGGCAGGGCCCAGCAATCAGCCCCAGCATTTT CASSEVAGPSNQPQHF
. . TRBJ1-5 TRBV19 TGTGCCAGTAGGATAGGGACCACAAGCAGTCAGCCCCAGCATTTT CASRIGTTSSQPQHF
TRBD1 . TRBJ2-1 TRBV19 TGTGCCAGTGGGATGGACAGGGGTAATGAGCAGTTCTTC CASGMDRGNEQFF
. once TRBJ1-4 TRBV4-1 TGCGCCAGCAGTCAGGTCGGAAAAGCAACTAATGAAAAACTGTTTTTT CASSQVGKATNEKLFF
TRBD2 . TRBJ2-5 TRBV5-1 TGCGCCAGCAGCCCCGGGACTAGAGAGCAAGAGACCCAGTACTTC CASSPGTREQETQYF
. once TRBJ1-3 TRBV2 TGTGCCAGCAGTAAGACAGTAGCTGGAAACACCATATATTTT CASSKTVAGNTIYF
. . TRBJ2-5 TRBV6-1 TGTGCCAGCAGTGAATGGGTATCGGAGACCCAGTACTTC CASSEWVSETQYF
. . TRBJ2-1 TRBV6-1 TGTGCCAGCAGTGAAGGTCTGATTCCGGTCCCGGGCCTACAGTTCTTC CASSEGLIPVPGLQFF
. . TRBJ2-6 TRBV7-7 TGTGCTAGCAGCTTAGGGGGGCCCTCTGGGGCCAACGTCCTGACTTTC CASSLGGPSGANVLTF
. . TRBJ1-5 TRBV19 TGTGCTCTAAAGGACACCAATAGCAATCAGCCCCAGCATTTT CALKDTNSNQPQHF
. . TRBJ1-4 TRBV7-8 TGTGCCAGCAGCTTAAGGGCAGGGGTTGAAAAACTGTTTTTT CASSLRAGVEKLFF
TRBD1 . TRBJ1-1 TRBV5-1 TGCGCCAGCAGCGCAGCCACAGGGGGCTCCACTGAAGCTTTCTTT CASSAATGGSTEAFF
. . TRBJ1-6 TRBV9 TGTGCCAGCAGCGTAAATGTAGGCAACCGGGGGTCACCCCTCCACTTT CASSVNVGNRGSPLHF
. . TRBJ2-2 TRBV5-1 TGCGCCAGCAGCTCAAACAGTGGGAACACCGGGGAGCTGTTTTTT CASSSNSGNTGELFF
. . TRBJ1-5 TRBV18 TGTGCCAGCTCACCTAACCGGGACTTCTTCAGCAATCAGCCCCAGCATTTT CASSPNRDFFSNQPQHF
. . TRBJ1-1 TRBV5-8 TGTGCCAGCAGCTTGGGGGGCCCTCGCGGTTTTGTCTTT CASSLGGPRGFVF
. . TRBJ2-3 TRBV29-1 TGCAGCGTTGGCCAGGCCAGGACAGACGTATTTTTT CSVGQARTDVFF
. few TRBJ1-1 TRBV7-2 TGTGCCAGCAGCAAATCAGGTGAAGCTTTCTTT CASSKSGEAFF
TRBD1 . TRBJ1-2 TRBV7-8 TGTGCCAGCAGCTTCGGGACAGGGAACTATGGCTACACCTTC CASSFGTGNYGYTF
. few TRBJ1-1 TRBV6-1 TGTGCCAGCAGTGCCGAGGGACACCAAAACACTGAAGCTTTCTTT CASSAEGHQNTEAFF
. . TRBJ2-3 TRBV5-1 TGCGCCAGCAGCTTCCTAGGAGGGGGTTTGAGTACAGATACGCAGTATTTT CASSFLGGGLSTDTQYF
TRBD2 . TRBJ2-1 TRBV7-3 TGTGCCACAGCCCTCGGGGGGGTCAATGAGCAGTTCTTC CATALGGVNEQFF
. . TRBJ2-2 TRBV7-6 TGTGCCAGCAGCTTAGGTCAGGGGTCGAACACCGGGGAGCTGTTTTTT CASSLGQGSNTGELFF
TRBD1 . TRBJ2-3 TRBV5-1 TGCGCCAGCAGCTTGGACAGGGGGAAGACAGATACGCAGTATTTT CASSLDRGKTDTQYF
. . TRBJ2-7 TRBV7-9 TGTGCCAGCAGCCCCCCAGGATACGAGCAGTACTTC CASSPPGYEQYF
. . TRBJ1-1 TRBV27 TGTGCCAGCAGGAAGGTACGGAACACTGAAGCTTTCTTT CASRKVRNTEAFF
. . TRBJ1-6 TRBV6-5 TGTGCCAGCACCCAACGGGCCTATAATTCACCCCTCCACTTT CASTQRAYNSPLHF
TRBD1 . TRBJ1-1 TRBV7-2 TGTGCCAGCAGCTCGAGAAGGTCAGGGGGTGGGACTGAAGCTTTCTTT CASSSRRSGGGTEAFF
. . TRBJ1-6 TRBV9 TGTGCCAGCAGCGTCTTGGGCAGCTCCTATAATTCACCCCTCCACTTT CASSVLGSSYNSPLHF
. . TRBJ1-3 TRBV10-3 TGTGCCACCAATCGACAGGCGAGCTCTGGAAACACCATATATTTT CATNRQASSGNTIYF
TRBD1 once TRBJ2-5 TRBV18 TGTGCCAGCTCACTCATGACAGGGGGCGAAGAGACCCAGTACTTC CASSLMTGGEETQYF
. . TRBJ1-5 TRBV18 TGTGCCAGCTCACCGGACCCAGGACTTAGCAATCAGCCCCAGCATTTT CASSPDPGLSNQPQHF
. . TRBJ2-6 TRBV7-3 TGTGCCAGCAGCTCGGGTCTCACTTCTGGGGCCAACGTCCTGACTTTC CASSSGLTSGANVLTF
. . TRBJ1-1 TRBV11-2 TGTGCCAGCAGCTCAGAGGCCGCGAACACTGAAGCTTTCTTT CASSSEAANTEAFF
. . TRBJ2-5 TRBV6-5 TGTGCCAGCGTTAAGGGAGAGACCCAGTACTTC CASVKGETQYF
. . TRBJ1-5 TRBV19 TGTGCCAGTAGTCCACAGGGAAGCAATCAGCCCCAGCATTTT CASSPQGSNQPQHF
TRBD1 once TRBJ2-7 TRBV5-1 TGCGCCAGCAGCTTGGCTCCCGGACAGGGGTCTATCGAGCAGTACTTC CASSLAPGQGSIEQYF
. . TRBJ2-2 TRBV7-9 TGTGCCAGCAGCTTAGACAGGGTCACCGGGGAGCTGTTTTTT CASSLDRVTGELFF
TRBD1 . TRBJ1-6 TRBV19 TGTGCCAGTAGTCTTTCAGGTGGGGACAGCCGGAGGCCCCTCCACTTT CASSLSGGDSRRPLHF
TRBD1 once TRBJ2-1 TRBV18 TGTGCCAGCTCACTGGGGACAGGGAGAAGAAATGAGCAGTTCTTC CASSLGTGRRNEQFF
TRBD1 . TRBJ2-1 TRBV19 TGTGCCAGTAGTATAACGGGACAGAACCTCTACAATGAGCAGTTCTTC CASSITGQNLYNEQFF
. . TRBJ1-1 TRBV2 TGTGCCAGCAAGGCCCTGGGGCAGCTGAACACTGAAGCTTTCTTT CASKALGQLNTEAFF
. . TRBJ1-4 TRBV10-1 TGCGCCACTTCGAGGGACGCCGCTAATGAAAAACTGTTTTTT CATSRDAANEKLFF
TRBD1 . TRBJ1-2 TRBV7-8 TGTGCCAGCAGCTTAGGGGGACAGGGGATAGCCACTGGCGTCTATGGCTACACCTTC CASSLGGQGIATGVYGYTF
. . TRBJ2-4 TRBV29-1 TGCAGCGGGACCACTAGCTTCGGCATTCAGTACTTC CSGTTSFGIQYF
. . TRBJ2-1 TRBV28 TGTGCCAGCAGTTTAGAGGAGTCGGCCAGGCTCGGGGATGAGCAGTTCTTC CASSLEESARLGDEQFF
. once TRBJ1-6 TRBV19 TGTGCCAGTAGTATCACAGGCGGCGGTTCACCCCTCCACTTT CASSITGGGSPLHF
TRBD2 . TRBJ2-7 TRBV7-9 TGTGCCAGCAGTCTCCCTGGGGACTACTCTTGGGAGCAGTACTTC CASSLPGDYSWEQYF
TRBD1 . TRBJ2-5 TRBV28 TGTGCCAGCAGACGACACAGTTGGCCCCGGGACAGCAAAGAGACCCAGTACTTC CASRRHSWPRDSKETQYF
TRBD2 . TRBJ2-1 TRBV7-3 TGTGCCAGCAGCTTAGGCCGAGCGGGGACTCACAATGAGCAGTTCTTC CASSLGRAGTHNEQFF
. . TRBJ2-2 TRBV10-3 TGTGCCATCAGTAACCCTATGGGCGGCGGGGAGCTGTTTTTT CAISNPMGGGELFF
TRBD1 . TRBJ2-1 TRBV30 TGTGCCTGGAGTCGGGACAGGACTTACAATGAGCAGTTCTTC CAWSRDRTYNEQFF
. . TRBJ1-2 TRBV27 TGTGCCAGCTCTTCGAGGGCGTGGGACTATGGCTACACCTTC CASSSRAWDYGYTF
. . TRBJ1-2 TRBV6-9 TGTGCCAGCAGTCGAAGGGACCTGGGGGGCTACACCTTC CASSRRDLGGYTF
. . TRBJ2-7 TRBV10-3 TGTGCCATCAGTGAACGGTCAGGGGGGACTACCTACGAGCAGTACTTC CAISERSGGTTYEQYF
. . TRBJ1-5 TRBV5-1 TGCGCCAGCAGCATCGGAGAGAATCAGCCCCAGCATTTT CASSIGENQPQHF